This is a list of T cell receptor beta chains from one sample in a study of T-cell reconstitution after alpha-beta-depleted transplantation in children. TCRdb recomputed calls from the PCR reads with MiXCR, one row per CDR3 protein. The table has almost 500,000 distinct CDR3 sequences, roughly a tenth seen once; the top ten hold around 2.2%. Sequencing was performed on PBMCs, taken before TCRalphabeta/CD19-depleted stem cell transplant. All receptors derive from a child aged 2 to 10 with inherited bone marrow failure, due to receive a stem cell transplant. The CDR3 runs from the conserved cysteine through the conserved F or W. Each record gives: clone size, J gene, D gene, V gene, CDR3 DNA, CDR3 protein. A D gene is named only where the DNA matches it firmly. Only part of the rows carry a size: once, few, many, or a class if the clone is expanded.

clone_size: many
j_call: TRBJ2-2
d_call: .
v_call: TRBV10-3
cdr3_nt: TGTGCCATCGGTCCAAAAACAAGCGGGGAGCTGTTTTTT
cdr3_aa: CAIGPKTSGELFF

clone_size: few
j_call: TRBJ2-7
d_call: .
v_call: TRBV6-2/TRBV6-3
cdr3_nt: TGTGCCAGCGGTCTAGCCCTCCCCCCATACGAGCAGTACTTC
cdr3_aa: CASGLALPPYEQYF

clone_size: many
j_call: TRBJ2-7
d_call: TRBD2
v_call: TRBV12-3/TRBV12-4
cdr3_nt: TGTGCCAGCACCTCCTCTAGCGGAGGGGCCTACGAGCAGTACTTC
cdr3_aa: CASTSSSGGAYEQYF

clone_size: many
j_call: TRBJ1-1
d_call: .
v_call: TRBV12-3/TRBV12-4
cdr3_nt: TGTGCCAGCAGTTTCGCAGGGGCGGCCACTGAAGCTTTCTTT
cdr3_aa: CASSFAGAATEAFF

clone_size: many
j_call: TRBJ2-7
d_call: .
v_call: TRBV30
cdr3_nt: TGTGCCTGGAGTGTAGCATCGACCTACGAGCAGTACTTC
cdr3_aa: CAWSVASTYEQYF

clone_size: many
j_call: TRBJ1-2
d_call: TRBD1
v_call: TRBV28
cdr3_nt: TGTGCCAGCAGTTCAAGTTTGGAACAGGGGTTAGTCTCCTATGGCTACACCTTC
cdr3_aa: CASSSSLEQGLVSYGYTF

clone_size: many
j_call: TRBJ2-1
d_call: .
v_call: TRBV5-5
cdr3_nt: TGTGCCAGCAGCTTGGGGGGGCTGTTAACCTACAATGAGCAGTTCTTC
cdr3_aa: CASSLGGLLTYNEQFF

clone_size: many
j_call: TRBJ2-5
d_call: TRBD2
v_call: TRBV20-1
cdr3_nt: TGCAGTGCTAACGGGAGGGCCGGGGAGACCCAGTACTTC
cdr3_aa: CSANGRAGETQYF

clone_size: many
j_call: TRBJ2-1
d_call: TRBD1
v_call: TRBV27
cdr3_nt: TGTGCCAGCAGTTTATATCCGACAGGGGGTACGAATGAGCAGTTCTTC
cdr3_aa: CASSLYPTGGTNEQFF

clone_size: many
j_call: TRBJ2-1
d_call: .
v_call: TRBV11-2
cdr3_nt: TGTGCCAGCAGTCTTAGAATCAGAATAGCGGAGAGCTCCTACAATGAGCAGTTCTTC
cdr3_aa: CASSLRIRIAESSYNEQFF

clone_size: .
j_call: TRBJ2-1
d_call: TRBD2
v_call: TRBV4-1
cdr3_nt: TGCGCCAGCAGCCAAGCCCCTAGCGGGGGCAGCTCCTACAATGAGCAGTTCTTC
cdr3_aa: CASSQAPSGGSSYNEQFF

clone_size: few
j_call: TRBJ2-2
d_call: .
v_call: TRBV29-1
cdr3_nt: TGCAGCGTCGGACAGAGCACCGGGGAGCTGTTTTTT
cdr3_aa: CSVGQSTGELFF

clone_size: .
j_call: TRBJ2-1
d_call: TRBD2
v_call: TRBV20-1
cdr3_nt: TGCTGTGCCGGACTGGTACTAGCGGGAGGGTTGGGTTATGAGCAGTTCTTC
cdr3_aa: CCAGLVLAGGLGYEQFF

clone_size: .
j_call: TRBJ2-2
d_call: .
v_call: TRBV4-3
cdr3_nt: TGCGCCAGCAGCCAAGCCCCTAGTTCCGTATACACCGGGGAGCTGTTTTTT
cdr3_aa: CASSQAPSSVYTGELFF

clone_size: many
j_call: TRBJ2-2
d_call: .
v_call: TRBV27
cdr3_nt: TGTGCCAGCAAACTACTATCCCTAGCGCCAAAAAACACCGGGGAGCTGTTTTTT
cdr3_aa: CASKLLSLAPKNTGELFF

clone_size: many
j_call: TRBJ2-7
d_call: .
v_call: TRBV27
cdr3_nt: TGTGCCAGCAGTTTATCGTATGTCCACGAGCAGTACTTC
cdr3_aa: CASSLSYVHEQYF

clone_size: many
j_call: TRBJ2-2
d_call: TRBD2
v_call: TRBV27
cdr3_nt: TGTGCCAGCAGTTATGGGACTAGCGGAGGGGAGCTGTTTTTT
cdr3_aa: CASSYGTSGGELFF

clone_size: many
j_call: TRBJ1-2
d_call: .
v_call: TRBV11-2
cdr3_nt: TGTGCCAGCAGCTTAGATGGGACGCCCAACTATGGCTACACCTTC
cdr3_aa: CASSLDGTPNYGYTF

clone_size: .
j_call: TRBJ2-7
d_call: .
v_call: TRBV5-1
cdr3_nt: TGCGCCAGCAGCTTGAAAACAGCCTACGAGCAGTACTTC
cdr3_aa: CASSLKTAYEQYF

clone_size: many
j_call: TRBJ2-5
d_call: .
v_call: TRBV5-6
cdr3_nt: TGTGCCAGCAGCTTTGCGAACCAAGAGACCCAGTACTTC
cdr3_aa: CASSFANQETQYF

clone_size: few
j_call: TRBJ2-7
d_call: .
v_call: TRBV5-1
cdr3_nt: TGCGCCAGCAGCTTGAGAGGGTACCACGAGCAGTACTTC
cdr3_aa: CASSLRGYHEQYF

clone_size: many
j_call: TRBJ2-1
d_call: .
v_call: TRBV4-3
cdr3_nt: TGCGCCAGCAGCCAAGATATCGACAGGGAGGTTTTTCCCTACAATGAGCAGTTCTTC
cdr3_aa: CASSQDIDREVFPYNEQFF

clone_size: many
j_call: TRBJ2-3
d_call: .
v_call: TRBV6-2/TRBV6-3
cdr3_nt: TGTGCCAGCAGCTCTGGACGGTTCACAGATACGCAGTATTTT
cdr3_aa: CASSSGRFTDTQYF

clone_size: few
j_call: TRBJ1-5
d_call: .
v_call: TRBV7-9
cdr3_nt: TGTGCCAGCAGCACGGAAAACAGGGGCAATCAGCCCCAGCATTTT
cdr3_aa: CASSTENRGNQPQHF

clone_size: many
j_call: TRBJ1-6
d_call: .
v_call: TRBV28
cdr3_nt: TGTGCCAGCAGTTTATTCTTCGATTCACCCCTCCACTTT
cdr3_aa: CASSLFFDSPLHF

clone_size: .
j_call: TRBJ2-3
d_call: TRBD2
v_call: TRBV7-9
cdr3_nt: TGTGCCAGCTGTGGTGGTTCGGGACTAGCGGTACCCACAGATACGCAGTATTTT
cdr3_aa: CASCGGSGLAVPTDTQYF

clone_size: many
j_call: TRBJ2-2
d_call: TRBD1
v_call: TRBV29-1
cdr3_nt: TGCAGCGGTACAGGGGGCCCCGGGGAGCTGTTTTTT
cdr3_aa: CSGTGGPGELFF

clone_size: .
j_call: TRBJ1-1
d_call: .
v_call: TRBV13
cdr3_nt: TGTGCCAGCGGAGAAGGGGGGGCTCTCTACGCTTTCTTT
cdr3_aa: CASGEGGALYAFF

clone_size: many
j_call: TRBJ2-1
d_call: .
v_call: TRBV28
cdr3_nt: TGTGCCAGCAGTTTATTAAGCATGGCTGAGCAGTTCTTC
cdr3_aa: CASSLLSMAEQFF

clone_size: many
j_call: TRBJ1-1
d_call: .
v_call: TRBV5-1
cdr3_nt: TGCGCCAGCAGCTTCGGCACACTGAACACTGAAGCTTTCTTT
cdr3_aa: CASSFGTLNTEAFF

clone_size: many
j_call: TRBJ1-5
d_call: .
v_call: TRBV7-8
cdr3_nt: TGTGCCAGCAGCTTAGCGCGACAGATGAATCAGCCCCAGCATTTT
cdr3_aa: CASSLARQMNQPQHF

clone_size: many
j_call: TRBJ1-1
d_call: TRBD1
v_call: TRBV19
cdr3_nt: TGTGCCAGTAGTATCTGGCAGGGGGCCACTGAAGCTTTCTTT
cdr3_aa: CASSIWQGATEAFF

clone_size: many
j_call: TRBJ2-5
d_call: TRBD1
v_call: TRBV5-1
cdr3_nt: TGCGCCAGCAGCTTAGTCCCCCGTTGGGACAGTGGAGAGACCCAGTACTTC
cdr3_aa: CASSLVPRWDSGETQYF

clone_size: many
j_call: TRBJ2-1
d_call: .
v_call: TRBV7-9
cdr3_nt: TGTGCCAGCAGCTTTACTTCTCCCTCCTACAATGAGCAGTTCTTC
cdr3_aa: CASSFTSPSYNEQFF

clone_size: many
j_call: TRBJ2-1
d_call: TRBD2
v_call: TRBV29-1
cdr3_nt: TGCAGCGGTAAGAAGACTAGCGGCTCCTACAATGAGCAGTTCTTC
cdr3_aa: CSGKKTSGSYNEQFF

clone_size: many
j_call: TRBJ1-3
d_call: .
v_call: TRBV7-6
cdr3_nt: TGTGCCAGCAGCCAGTGGGACGGAAACTCTGGAAACACCATATATTTT
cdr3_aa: CASSQWDGNSGNTIYF

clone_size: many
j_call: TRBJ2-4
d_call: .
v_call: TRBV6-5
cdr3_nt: TGTGCCAGCAGTTACAACGGACAGAACCTGGCCAAAAACATTCAGTACTTC
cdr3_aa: CASSYNGQNLAKNIQYF

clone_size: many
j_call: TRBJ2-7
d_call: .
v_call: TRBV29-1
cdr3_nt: TGCAGCGTCCCCGGGACGGGCTACGAGCAGTACTTC
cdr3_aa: CSVPGTGYEQYF

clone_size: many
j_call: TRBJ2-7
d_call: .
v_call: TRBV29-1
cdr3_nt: TGCAGCGTTGTTTTGGGTGGGCAGGGATTGGCAAGGGTATACGAGCAGTACTTC
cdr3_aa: CSVVLGGQGLARVYEQYF

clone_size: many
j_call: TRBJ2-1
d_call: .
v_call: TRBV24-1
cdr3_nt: TGTGCCACCAGTGATCCCCCTAGGAATGAGCAGTTCTTC
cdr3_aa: CATSDPPRNEQFF

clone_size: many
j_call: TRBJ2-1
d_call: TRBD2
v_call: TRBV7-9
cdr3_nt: TGTGCCAGCAGCTTCCTCGGGGCTAGCGGGGGGAATGAGCAGTTCTTC
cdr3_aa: CASSFLGASGGNEQFF

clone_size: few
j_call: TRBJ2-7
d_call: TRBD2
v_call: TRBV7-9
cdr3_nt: TGTGCCAGCAGTCACGGACTAGCGCCCGAGCAGTACTTC
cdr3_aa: CASSHGLAPEQYF

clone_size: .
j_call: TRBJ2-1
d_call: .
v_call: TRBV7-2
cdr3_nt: TGTGCCAGCAGCCTAAGACGCACGGAGCAGTTCTTC
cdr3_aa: CASSLRRTEQFF

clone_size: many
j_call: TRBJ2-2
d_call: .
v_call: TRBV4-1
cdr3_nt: TGCGCCAAGGGACCATCAGAGACCGGGGAGCTGTTTTTT
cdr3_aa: CAKGPSETGELFF

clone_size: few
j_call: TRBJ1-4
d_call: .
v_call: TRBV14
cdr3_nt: TGTGCCAGCAGCCAAATAGTCACGGGGAAACTGTTTTTT
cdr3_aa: CASSQIVTGKLFF

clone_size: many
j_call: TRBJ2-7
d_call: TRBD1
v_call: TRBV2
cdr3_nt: TGTGCCAGCGACAGGGGCCCGAGTTACGAGCAGTACTTC
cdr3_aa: CASDRGPSYEQYF

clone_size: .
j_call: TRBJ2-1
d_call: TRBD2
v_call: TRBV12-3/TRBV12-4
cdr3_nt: TGTGCCAGCAGTTTAGTTCCCGTTGCTAGCGGGAGGGCCTGGAATGAGCAGTTCTTC
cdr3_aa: CASSLVPVASGRAWNEQFF

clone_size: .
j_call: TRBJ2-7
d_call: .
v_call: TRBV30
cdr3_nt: TGTGCCTGGAGTAGGGCCGAGCAGTACTTC
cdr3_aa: CAWSRAEQYF